This is a list of T cell receptor beta chains from one sample in a study of TIL therapy for anti-PD-1-resistant metastatic lung cancer. Some clones are missing from TCRdb's copy, which holds only in-frame ones; the method was immunoSEQ multiplex PCR. This sample yields under 70,000 clones, of which roughly 87% are seen a single time; 2% to 3% belongs to the top ten. This sample comprised blood, obtained at baseline. These receptors were taken from a person aged 25 to 79 with non-small cell lung cancer. CDR3s leave out the opening cysteine and the closing phenylalanine or tryptophan. A D gene is named only where the DNA matches it firmly.

D gene,V gene,CDR3 protein
NA,TRBV5-5,ASSLVPPAYEQY
TRBD2,TRBV4-1,ASSGLTSVYFDEQF
NA,TRBV7-9,ASSEGGAGGYEQY
NA,TRBV7-6,ASSLPGEETQY
TRBD1,TRBV6-1,ASSERSGGRFNEQF
TRBD1,TRBV7-9,ASSQDRVNIQY
NA,TRBV11-2,ASTHWASFTEAF
NA,TRBV19,ASGGYT
NA,TRBV12-3/TRBV12-4,ASSADTTLIY
NA,TRBV19,AAAGTTNTEAF
NA,TRBV11-3,ASSQGGQSSGNTIY
NA,TRBV14,ASSQSHSPNTIY
NA,TRBV18,ASSPRRGDTGELF
NA,TRBV9,ASSVAAVATNEKLF
NA,TRBV6-4,ASSGDGDTQY